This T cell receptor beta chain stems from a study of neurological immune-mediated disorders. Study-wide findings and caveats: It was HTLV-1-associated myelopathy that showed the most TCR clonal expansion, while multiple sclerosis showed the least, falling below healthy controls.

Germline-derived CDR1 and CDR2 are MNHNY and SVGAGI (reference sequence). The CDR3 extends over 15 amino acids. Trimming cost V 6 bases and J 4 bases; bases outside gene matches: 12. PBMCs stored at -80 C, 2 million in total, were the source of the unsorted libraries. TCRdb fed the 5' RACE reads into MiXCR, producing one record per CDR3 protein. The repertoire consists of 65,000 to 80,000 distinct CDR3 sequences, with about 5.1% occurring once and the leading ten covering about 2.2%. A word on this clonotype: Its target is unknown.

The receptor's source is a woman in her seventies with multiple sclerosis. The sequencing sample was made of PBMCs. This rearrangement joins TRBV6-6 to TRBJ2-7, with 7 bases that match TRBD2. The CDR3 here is CASRPSGGNRYEQYF. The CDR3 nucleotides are TGTGCCAGCAGACCTAGCGGAGGAAACCGATACGAGCAGTACTTC.